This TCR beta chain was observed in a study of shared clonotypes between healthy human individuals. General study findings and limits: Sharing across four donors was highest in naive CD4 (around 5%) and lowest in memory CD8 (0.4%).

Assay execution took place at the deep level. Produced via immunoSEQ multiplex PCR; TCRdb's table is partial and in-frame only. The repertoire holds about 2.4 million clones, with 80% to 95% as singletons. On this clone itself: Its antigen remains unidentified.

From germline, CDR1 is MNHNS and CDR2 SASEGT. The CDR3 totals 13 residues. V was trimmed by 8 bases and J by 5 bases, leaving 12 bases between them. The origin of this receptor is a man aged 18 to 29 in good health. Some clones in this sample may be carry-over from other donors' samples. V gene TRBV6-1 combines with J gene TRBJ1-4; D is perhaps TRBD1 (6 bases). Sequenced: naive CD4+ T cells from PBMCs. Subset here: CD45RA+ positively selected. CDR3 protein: CASETGSNEKLFF. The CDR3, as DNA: TGTGCCAGCGAGACAGGATCCAATGAAAAACTGTTTTTT.